These T cell receptor beta chains were read from a single sample in a study of blood T cell repertoires in COVID-19. Data came from immunoSEQ multiplex PCR; TCRdb stores just in-frame clones and leaves some out. Of over 150,000 clones in the sample, under 90% are singletons; the top ten hold roughly 7.1%. The sample taken for sequencing was peripheral blood. Every receptor here comes from a human donor in a cohort sampled during active COVID-19. CDR3s include the opening cysteine and the closing phenylalanine or tryptophan. A D gene is named only where the DNA matches it firmly. A clone size is listed for some rows: how often the clone was seen (once, few, many), or a class if it is expanded.

j_gene,v_gene,d_gene,abundance,CDR3nt,CDR3aa
TRBJ2-7,TRBV6-2/TRBV6-3,TRBD2,NA,TGTGCCAGCAGTTACTCTCAGCGGGGGCCGTACTCCTACGAGCAGTACTTC,CASSYSQRGPYSYEQYF
TRBJ2-2,TRBV6-2/TRBV6-3,NA,NA,TGTGCCAGCAGTCAAGAAGTAGCCACCGGGGAGCTGTTTTTT,CASSQEVATGELFF
TRBJ2-1,TRBV5-4,NA,NA,TGTGCCAGCAGCAGTACCTACCACAATGAGCAGTTCTTC,CASSSTYHNEQFF
TRBJ1-2,TRBV4-1,NA,once,TGCGCCAGCAGCCAAGGGGATCGGGAATCGGGCGGCTACACCTTC,CASSQGDRESGGYTF
TRBJ1-3,TRBV5-1,NA,NA,TGCGCCAGCAGCTTGGCCGGGGACTGGTTCTCTGGAAACACCATATATTTT,CASSLAGDWFSGNTIYF
TRBJ2-3,TRBV20-1,TRBD1,once,TGCAGTGCTAGAGAGCGGGACAGGGACTATTTT,CSARERDRDYF
TRBJ2-1,TRBV30,NA,NA,TGTGCCTGGGGCGGACAGTACAATGAGCAGTTCTTC,CAWGGQYNEQFF
TRBJ2-7,TRBV10-1,TRBD1,few,TGCGCCAGCAGTCCCGGGACAGGTTACTACGAGCAGTACTTC,CASSPGTGYYEQYF
TRBJ1-1,TRBV12-3/TRBV12-4,NA,NA,TGTGCCAGCAGCCTGGGCAGGGGAGCTTTCTTT,CASSLGRGAFF
TRBJ1-6,TRBV7-2,TRBD1,NA,TGTGCCAGCAGCTTAGTGGCAGGGGGCGTTAATTCACCCCTCCACTTT,CASSLVAGGVNSPLHF
TRBJ2-5,TRBV2,NA,NA,TGTGCCAGCAGTGTTGGGAGTGGGACCCAGTACTTC,CASSVGSGTQYF
TRBJ1-1,TRBV10-3,TRBD1,NA,TGTGCCATCAGTGAGACAGGGGAAAACACTGAAGCTTTCTTT,CAISETGENTEAFF
TRBJ2-6,TRBV2,NA,NA,TGTGCCAGCAGTGACAGGGCCTCTGGGGCCAACGTCCTGACTTTC,CASSDRASGANVLTF
TRBJ1-5,TRBV20-1,TRBD1,NA,TGCAGTGCTAGTACAGGGGGGGATCAGCCCCAGCATTTT,CSASTGGDQPQHF
TRBJ1-2,TRBV15,TRBD1,NA,TGTGCCACCAGCAGCCGAGGGGGCGGCTACACCTTC,CATSSRGGGYTF
TRBJ2-7,TRBV3-1/TRBV3-2,TRBD1,NA,TGTGCCAGCAGCCAAGTGGGACAGAACTACGAGCAGTACTTC,CASSQVGQNYEQYF
TRBJ2-7,TRBV25-1,NA,NA,TGTGCCTCTGAAGAAGCCTCCTACGAGCAGTACTTC,CASEEASYEQYF
TRBJ2-3,TRBV7-3,NA,NA,TGTGCCAGCAGCGCGGGCCCGGAGCAGAGGACGCAGTATTTT,CASSAGPEQRTQYF
TRBJ2-5,TRBV19,TRBD1,NA,TGTGCCAGTAGTTGGCGCCAGGGGGCTGAGACCCAGTACTTC,CASSWRQGAETQYF
TRBJ1-5,TRBV18,TRBD1,NA,TGTGCCAGCTCACCGAACAGGGGCTTAAATCAGCCCCAGCATTTT,CASSPNRGLNQPQHF
TRBJ2-7,TRBV7-6,TRBD1,NA,TGTGCCAGCAGCTCGGGGACAGGGGCTGGCGACGAGCAGTACTTC,CASSSGTGAGDEQYF
TRBJ1-1,TRBV5-1,TRBD1,few,TGCGCCAGCAGCTCCGGACAGGGATTGAACACTGAAGCTTTCTTT,CASSSGQGLNTEAFF
TRBJ1-4,TRBV2,NA,NA,TGTGCCAGCAGTGAACTGACAGCAACTAATGAAAAACTGTTTTTT,CASSELTATNEKLFF
TRBJ1-4,TRBV7-6,TRBD1,NA,TGTGCCAGCAGCGGGACAGCAGCAACTAATGAAAAACTGTTTTTT,CASSGTAATNEKLFF
TRBJ1-5,TRBV5-8,NA,few,TGTGCCAGCAGCTTGCTGTTTAATCAGCCCCAGCATTTT,CASSLLFNQPQHF
TRBJ1-3,TRBV18,NA,once,TGTGCCAGCTCACCACTGCGGGTGCCGGAGGGAAACACCATATATTTT,CASSPLRVPEGNTIYF
TRBJ1-2,TRBV3-1/TRBV3-2,NA,NA,TGTGCCAGCAGCCGAGGCAGGACACTCTATGGCTACACCTTC,CASSRGRTLYGYTF
TRBJ1-2,TRBV7-9,NA,NA,TGTGCCAGCAGCGGGGGAGGGAACTATGGCTACACCTTC,CASSGGGNYGYTF